A selection of T cell receptor beta chains follows, all from one sample in a study of T cell repertoires in cytomegalovirus infection. Each CDR3 protein is one row after TCRdb ran MiXCR on the reads. The repertoire includes fewer than 1,000,000 distinct CDR3 sequences, around 31% of them detected once, and over 12% sits in the top ten. These TCRs' antigens remain unknown. The input for sequencing was cultured CD8+ T cells from PBMCs, taken from culture after CMV antigen stimulation. Receptors were obtained from a human donor in good health (CMV status not recorded). Some clones in this sample may be carry-over from other donors' samples. The conserved cysteine and the conserved F or W are not part of the CDR3 here.

j_gene,v_gene,CDR3aa
TRBJ2-2,TRBV11-3,ASSSGGLNTGELF
TRBJ2-3,TRBV3-1,ASSQEAAGGLHYGTDTQY
TRBJ1-1,TRBV4-1,ASSQRVSGQPNTEAF
TRBJ2-1,TRBV6-5,ASKQQGDNEQF
TRBJ2-5,TRBV27,ASSFSNGETQY
TRBJ2-2,TRBV7-9,ASSFASRTGELF
TRBJ2-1,TRBV4-1,ASSHPGTSRDEQF
TRBJ2-3,TRBV7-9,ASSSIRDLYSTDTQY
TRBJ1-3,TRBV6-6,ASSYLRPGQGNTIY
TRBJ2-2,TRBV7-8,ASSPPRAQNTGELF
TRBJ2-2,TRBV25-1,ASSETGGFGELF
TRBJ2-7,TRBV5-1,ASSLSHSEQY
TRBJ1-5,TRBV23-1,ASSPVPGQGRSH
TRBJ1-5,TRBV7-9,ASSSSGTASNQPQH
TRBJ2-1,TRBV20-1,SALGLKYEQF
TRBJ2-1,TRBV11-3,ASSSYRDPGNEQF
TRBJ1-4,TRBV7-6,ASSATGAPTNEKLF
TRBJ2-3,TRBV10-3,AISESTVAQY
TRBJ1-2,TRBV19,ASSLQIPENINYGYT
TRBJ1-1,TRBV6-6,ASSYTLQTGWGTEAF
TRBJ1-4,TRBV4-1,ASSQVTRGKEKLF
TRBJ2-5,TRBV5-6,ASSLAGQPLTQY
TRBJ1-1,TRBV7-6,ASSPIQAGTEAF
TRBJ2-1,TRBV6-2/TRBV6-3,ASSYPLAGSSYNEQF
TRBJ2-3,TRBV5-1,ASTEDDRIPLTQY
TRBJ2-1,TRBV9,ASSPWTSGGNYNEQF